This T cell receptor (beta chain) was identified during a study of blood T cells in healthy people across ages. The CDR3 is 16 residues long. Germline CDR1 SNHLY, CDR2 FYNNEI. V gave up 1 base and J gave up 4 bases, with 14 bases separating them. A second roughly 7 to 11 cycle PCR used barcoded and J-beta primers. TCRdb reprocessed the 5' RACE reads via MiXCR and lists one record per CDR3 protein. This sample has around 850,000 distinct CDR3 sequences; around 36% occur once, and the top ten carry over 10%. The sequenced sample consisted of blood. The chain couples TRBV2 to TRBJ2-1; D might be TRBD1 (6 bases). The TCR sequence derives from a man between 18 and 35 years old in good health. CDR3 amino acids: CASSEGVWDKYNEQFF. The CDR3 region has the DNA TGTGCCAGCAGTGAAGGAGTTTGGGACAAATACAATGAGCAGTTCTTC.